Each of the 5 T cell receptor beta chains below was sequenced from the same sample in a study of CD8 T cells in ankylosing spondylitis (dated by TCRdb to between 2016 and 2019). Libraries were made using 5' RACE. Instrument used: Illumina HiSeq 2500. TCRdb cleaned the public reads at Q25 with fastp, built clones with MiXCR and kept in-frame beta chains. Every CDR3 protein is listed once, alongside the most common genes and DNA of its rows. The sample data list 39,000 or so distinct CDR3 sequences, and around 3% of these were observed just once. The leading ten clones occupy approximately 3% of the sample. Source material: blood, either unsorted or a sorted T cell fraction (not recorded which). Receptor source: a male donor with ankylosing spondylitis or in good health (not recorded which).

This clonotype was detected ten times or more. The chain couples TRBV9 to TRBJ2-6; 9 nucleotides match TRBD1. The CDR3 contains 18 residues. V lost 3 bases to trimming and J lost 0 bases; unmatched junction nucleotides: 7. Per the germline V gene, CDR1 is SGDLS and CDR2 is YYNGEE. The DNA of the CDR3 is TGTGCCAGCAGCGCCCCCCGGGACAGGGTCTCTGGGGCCAACGTCCTGACTTTC. It specifies CASSAPRDRVSGANVLTF.

This clonotype was seen many times. The rearrangement uses TRBV9 and TRBJ2-2; TRBD2 agrees at 11 bases. Per germline, CDR1 SGDLS and CDR2 YYNGEE. The CDR3 contains 16 residues. The ends lost 0 bases at V and 7 bases at J; junction bases unmatched: 5. The CDR3: CASSVGLAGGHGELFF. CDR3 coding DNA: TGTGCCAGCAGCGTAGGGCTAGCGGGGGGTCACGGGGAGCTGTTTTTT.

This clonotype has at least ten counts. This rearrangement joins TRBV9 to TRBJ2-1; possible D gene TRBD2, 6 bases. Germline lookup yields CDR1 SGDLS and CDR2 YYNGEE. Trimming took 0 bases from V and 6 from J, leaving 10 bases between them. The CDR3 is 14 residues long. CDR3 DNA sequence: TGTGCCAGCAGCGTAGCGGGAGCGATCAATGAGCAGTTCTTC. It translates to CASSVAGAINEQFF.

The sample holds many counts of this clonotype. V usage is TRBV9 and J usage is TRBJ1-1; TRBD1 aligns across 8 bases. The J segment lost 6 bases and the V segment lost 0 bases, leaving 7 bases of the junction unmatched. CDR1 and CDR2 from the germline V gene are SGDLS and YYNGEE. The CDR3 is made up of 15 amino acids. The CDR3 DNA reads TGTGCCAGCAGCGTAGCTGCAGGGGGCAGGGCTGAAGCTTTCTTT. This sequence encodes CASSVAAGGRAEAFF.

This clonotype was recorded many times. V and J are TRBV9 and TRBJ2-1; D may be TRBD1 (5 bases). V was clipped by 0 bases and J by 7 bases, with 11 bases between them. CDR3 size: 14 residues. Germline lookup yields CDR1 SGDLS and CDR2 YYNGEE. The CDR3 here is CASSVGQRSNEQFF. The CDR3 nucleotides read TGTGCCAGCAGCGTAGGACAGAGGTCGAATGAGCAGTTCTTC.